This TCR beta chain comes out of a study of shared clonotypes between healthy human individuals. The data were produced by immunoSEQ multiplex PCR, yet TCRdb's version contains in-frame clones alone and is incomplete. The data show 2 million to 2.5 million clones, approximately 96% seen once. The V end was cut by 4 bases, the J end by 2 bases, with 9 bases between. Germline CDR1 is SGHNT and CDR2 is YYREEE (reference sequence). CDR3 length equals 13 residues. This receptor was obtained from a man younger than 35 in good health. The chain links TRBV5-4 to TRBJ2-5; TRBD1 might be the D (6 bases). The sequencing input was naive CD4+ T cells sorted from blood. Documented subset: CD45RA+ positively selected. The CDR3 DNA reads as TGTGCCAGCAGCCATGACAGGCAAGAGACCCAGTACTTC. Amino acids: CASSHDRQETQYF.